The T cell receptor (beta chain) under discussion was sequenced for a study of T cell responses to AZD1222 COVID-19 vaccine. Across the whole study: Pooling was applied to second doses at about 4 or about 12 weeks.

The CDR3 has 13 amino acids. Trimming stripped 4 bases from V and 0 bases from J, with 6 bases between. Germline assignment: CDR1 SNHLY and CDR2 FYNNEI. As to this clone: The antigen is undetermined.

General study results and limits: An increase in Spike-specific TCR breadth and depth was observed after two AZD1222 doses. Donors, mostly white British, included more females; clonal diversity was possibly underestimated.

Some clones are missing from TCRdb's copy, which holds only in-frame ones; the method was immunoSEQ multiplex PCR. The sample lists approximately 160,000 clones, just under 95% occurring once. This sequence was found in an adult in good health. The chain couples TRBV2 to TRBJ1-1; a weak D match, TRBD1 (5 bases). The source material was peripheral blood, sampled on day 0 of AZD1222 vaccination. Written as DNA, the CDR3 is TGTGCCAGCAGTGCGGACATGAACACTGAAGCTTTCTTT. It specifies CASSADMNTEAFF. The full variable domain, with the rest looked up from reference TRBV2 and TRBJ1-1, is EPEVTQTPSHQVTQMGQEVILRCVPISNHLYFYWYRQILGQKVEFLVSFYNNEISEKSEIFDDQFSVERPDGSNFTLKIRSTKLEDSAMYFCASSADMNTEAFFGQGTRLTVV.